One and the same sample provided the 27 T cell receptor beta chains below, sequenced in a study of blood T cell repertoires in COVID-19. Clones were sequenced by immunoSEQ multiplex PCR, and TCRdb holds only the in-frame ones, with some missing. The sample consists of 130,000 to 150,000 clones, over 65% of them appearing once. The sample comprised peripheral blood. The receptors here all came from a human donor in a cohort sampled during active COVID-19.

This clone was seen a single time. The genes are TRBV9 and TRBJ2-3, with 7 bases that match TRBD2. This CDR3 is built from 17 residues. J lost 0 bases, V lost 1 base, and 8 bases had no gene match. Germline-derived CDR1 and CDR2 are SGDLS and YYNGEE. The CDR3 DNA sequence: TGTGCCAGCAGCGTACTGGGAGGGGCCCCTAGCACAGATACGCAGTATTTT. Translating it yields CASSVLGGAPSTDTQYF.

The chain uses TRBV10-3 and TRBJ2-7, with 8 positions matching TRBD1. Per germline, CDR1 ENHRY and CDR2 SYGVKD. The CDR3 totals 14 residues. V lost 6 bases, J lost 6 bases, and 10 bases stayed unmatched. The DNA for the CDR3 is TGTGCCATCAGGGATGGACAGGGAAGGGCCGAGCAGTACTTC. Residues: CAIRDGQGRAEQYF.

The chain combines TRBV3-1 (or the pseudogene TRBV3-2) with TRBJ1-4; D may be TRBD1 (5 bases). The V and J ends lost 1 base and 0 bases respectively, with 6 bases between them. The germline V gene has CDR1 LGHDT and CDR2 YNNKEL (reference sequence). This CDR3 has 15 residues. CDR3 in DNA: TGTGCCAGCAGCCAAGGGGGCGCAACTAATGAAAAACTGTTTTTT. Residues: CASSQGGATNEKLFF.

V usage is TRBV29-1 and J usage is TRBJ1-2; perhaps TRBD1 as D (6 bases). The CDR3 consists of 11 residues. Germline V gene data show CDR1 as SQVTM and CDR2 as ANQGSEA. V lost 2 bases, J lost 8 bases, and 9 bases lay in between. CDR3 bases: TGCAGCGTTGAATCAGGGGAAGGCTACACCTTC. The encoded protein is CSVESGEGYTF.

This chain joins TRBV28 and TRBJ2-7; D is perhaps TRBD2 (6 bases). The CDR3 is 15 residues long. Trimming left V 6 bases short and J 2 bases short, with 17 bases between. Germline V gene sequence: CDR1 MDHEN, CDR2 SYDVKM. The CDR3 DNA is TGTGCCAGCAGAGGGGAGGCAGGGACCCCCTACGAGCAGTACTTC. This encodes CASRGEAGTPYEQYF. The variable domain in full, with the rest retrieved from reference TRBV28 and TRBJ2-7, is DVKVTQSSRYLVKRTGEKVFLECVQDMDHENMFWYRQDPGLGLRLIYFSYDVKMKEKGDIPEGYSVSREKKERFSLILESASTNQTSMYLCASRGEAGTPYEQYFGPGTRLTVT.

Here the CDR3 reads CASRPQNGYTF. In DNA, the CDR3 is TGTGCCAGCAGACCACAAAATGGCTACACCTTC. The V and J genes are TRBV6-5 and TRBJ1-2; D uncertain. The CDR3 spans 11 residues. The germline V and J ends were trimmed by 6 bases and 6 bases, with 8 bases remaining between them. CDR1 is MNHEY and CDR2 is SVGAGI in the germline V gene.

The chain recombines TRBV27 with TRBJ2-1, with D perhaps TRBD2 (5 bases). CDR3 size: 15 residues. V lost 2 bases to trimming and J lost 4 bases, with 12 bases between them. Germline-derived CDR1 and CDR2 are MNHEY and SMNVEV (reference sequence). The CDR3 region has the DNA TGTGCCAGCAGTTTACCTCCTAGCAGGTACAATGAGCAGTTCTTC. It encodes CASSLPPSRYNEQFF.

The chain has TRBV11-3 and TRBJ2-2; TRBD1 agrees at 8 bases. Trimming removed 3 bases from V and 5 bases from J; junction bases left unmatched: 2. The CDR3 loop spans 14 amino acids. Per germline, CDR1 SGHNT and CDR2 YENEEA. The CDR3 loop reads CASSLRTGTGELFF. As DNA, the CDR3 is TGTGCCAGCAGCTTGAGGACAGGGACCGGGGAGCTGTTTTTT.

The DNA of the CDR3 is TGTGCCAGCAGCTTTGGCGTCTTGCGGTCCACAGATACGCAGTATTTT. Translating gives CASSFGVLRSTDTQYF. The V gene is TRBV7-2, the J gene TRBJ2-3, with no clear D. CDR1 and CDR2 from the germline V gene are SGHTA and FQGNSA. With 3 bases removed from V and 2 bases from J, the gap between germline ends came to 15 bases. This CDR3 contains 16 residues.

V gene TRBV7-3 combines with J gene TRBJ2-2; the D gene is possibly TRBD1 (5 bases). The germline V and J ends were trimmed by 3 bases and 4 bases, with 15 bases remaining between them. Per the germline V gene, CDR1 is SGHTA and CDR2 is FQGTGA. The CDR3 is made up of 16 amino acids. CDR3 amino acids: CASSLEGDPGTGELFF. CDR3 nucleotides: TGTGCCAGCAGCTTGGAAGGGGATCCTGGCACCGGGGAGCTGTTTTTT.

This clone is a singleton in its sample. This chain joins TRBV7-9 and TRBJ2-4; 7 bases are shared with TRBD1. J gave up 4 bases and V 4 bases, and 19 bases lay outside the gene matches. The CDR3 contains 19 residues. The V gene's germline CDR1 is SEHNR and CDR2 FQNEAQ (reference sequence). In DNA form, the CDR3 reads TGTGCCAGCAGCTACCGCCCGGGGCATCCGGGACAGACAAAAAACATTCAGTACTTC. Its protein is CASSYRPGHPGQTKNIQYF. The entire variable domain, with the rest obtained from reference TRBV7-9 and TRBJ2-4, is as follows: DTGVSQNPRHKITKRGQNVTFRCDPISEHNRLYWYRQTLGQGPEFLTYFQNEAQLEKSRLLSDRFSAERPKGSFSTLEIQRTEQGDSAMYLCASSYRPGHPGQTKNIQYFGAGTRLSVL.

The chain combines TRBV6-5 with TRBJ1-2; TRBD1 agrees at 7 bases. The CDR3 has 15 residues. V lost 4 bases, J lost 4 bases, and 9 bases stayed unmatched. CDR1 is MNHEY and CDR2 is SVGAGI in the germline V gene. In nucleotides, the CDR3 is TGTGCCAGCAGTTTCGACAGGGAGTATGGCTATGGCTACACCTTC. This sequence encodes CASSFDREYGYGYTF.

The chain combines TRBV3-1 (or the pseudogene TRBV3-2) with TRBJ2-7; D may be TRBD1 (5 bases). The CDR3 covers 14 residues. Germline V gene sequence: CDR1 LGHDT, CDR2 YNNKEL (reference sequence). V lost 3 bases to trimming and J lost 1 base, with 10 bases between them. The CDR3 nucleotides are TGTGCCAGCAGCCACAGGGTCCAATCCTACGAGCAGTACTTC. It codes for CASSHRVQSYEQYF.

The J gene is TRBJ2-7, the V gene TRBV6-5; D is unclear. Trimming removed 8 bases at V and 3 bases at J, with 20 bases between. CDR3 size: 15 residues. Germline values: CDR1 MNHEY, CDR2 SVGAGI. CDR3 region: CASGSYDGPHYEQYF. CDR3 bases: TGTGCCAGCGGATCGTATGATGGGCCCCACTACGAGCAGTACTTC.

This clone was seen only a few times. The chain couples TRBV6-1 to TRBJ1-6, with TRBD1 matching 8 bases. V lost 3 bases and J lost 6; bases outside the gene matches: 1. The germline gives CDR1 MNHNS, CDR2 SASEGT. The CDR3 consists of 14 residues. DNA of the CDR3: TGTGCCAGCAGTGAGACAGGGGTTAATTCACCCCTCCACTTT. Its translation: CASSETGVNSPLHF.

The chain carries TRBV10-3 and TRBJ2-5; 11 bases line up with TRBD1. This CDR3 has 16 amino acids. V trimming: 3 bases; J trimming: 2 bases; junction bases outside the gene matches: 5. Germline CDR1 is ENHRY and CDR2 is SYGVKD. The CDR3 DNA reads TGTGCCATCAGTGATCGGGACAGGGGGGATCAAGAGACCCAGTACTTC. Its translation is CAISDRDRGDQETQYF.

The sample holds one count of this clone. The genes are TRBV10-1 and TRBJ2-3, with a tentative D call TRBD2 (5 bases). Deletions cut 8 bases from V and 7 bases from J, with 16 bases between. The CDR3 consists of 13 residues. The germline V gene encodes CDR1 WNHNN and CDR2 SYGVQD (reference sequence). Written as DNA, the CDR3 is TGCGCCAGCGGTCCCTCTGGGGAGTATACGCAGTATTTT. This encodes CASGPSGEYTQYF.

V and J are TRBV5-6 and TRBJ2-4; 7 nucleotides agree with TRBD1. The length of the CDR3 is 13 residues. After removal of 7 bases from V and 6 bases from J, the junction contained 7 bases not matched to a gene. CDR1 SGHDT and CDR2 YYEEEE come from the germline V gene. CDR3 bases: TGTGCCAGCGGCCCGGGACAGACAAACATTCAGTACTTC. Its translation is CASGPGQTNIQYF.

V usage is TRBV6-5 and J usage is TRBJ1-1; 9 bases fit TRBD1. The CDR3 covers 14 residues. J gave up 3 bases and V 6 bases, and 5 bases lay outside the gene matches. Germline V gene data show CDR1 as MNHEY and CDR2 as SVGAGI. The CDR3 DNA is TGTGCCAGCAGACGACAGGGGGTAGACACTGAAGCTTTCTTT. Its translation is CASRRQGVDTEAFF.

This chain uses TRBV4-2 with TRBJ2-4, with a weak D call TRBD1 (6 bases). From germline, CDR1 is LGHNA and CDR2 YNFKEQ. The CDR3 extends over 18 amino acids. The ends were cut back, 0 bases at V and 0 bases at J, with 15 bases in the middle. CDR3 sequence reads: CASSQDNQAGEAKNIQYF. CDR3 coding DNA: TGTGCCAGCAGCCAAGATAACCAGGCAGGGGAAGCCAAAAACATTCAGTACTTC.

The chain's CDR3 is CSAIDGGQGTEAFF. CDR3 nucleotides: TGCAGTGCTATTGACGGGGGTCAGGGTACTGAAGCTTTCTTT. The rearrangement links TRBV20-1 to TRBJ1-1; D is possibly TRBD1 (5 bases). Trimming removed 4 bases from V and 5 bases from J, with 17 bases in between. This CDR3 region has 14 residues. Germline CDR1 and CDR2: DFQATT and SNEGSKA (reference sequence).

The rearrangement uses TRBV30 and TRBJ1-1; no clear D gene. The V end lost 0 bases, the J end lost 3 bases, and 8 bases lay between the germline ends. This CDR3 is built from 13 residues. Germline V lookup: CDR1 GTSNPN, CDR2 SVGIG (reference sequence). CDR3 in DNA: TGTGCCTGGAGTGTAGAATCGGACACTGAAGCTTTCTTT. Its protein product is CAWSVESDTEAFF.

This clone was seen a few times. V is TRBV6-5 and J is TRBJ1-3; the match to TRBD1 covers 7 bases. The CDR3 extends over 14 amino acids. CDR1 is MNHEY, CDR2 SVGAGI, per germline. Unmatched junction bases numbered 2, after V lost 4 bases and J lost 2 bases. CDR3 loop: CASSSTGAGNTIYF. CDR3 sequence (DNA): TGTGCCAGCAGTTCCACAGGGGCTGGAAACACCATATATTTT.

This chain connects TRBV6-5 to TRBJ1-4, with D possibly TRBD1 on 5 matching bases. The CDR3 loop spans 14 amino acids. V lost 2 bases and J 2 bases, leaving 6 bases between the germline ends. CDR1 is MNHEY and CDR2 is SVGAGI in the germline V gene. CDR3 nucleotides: TGTGCCAGCAGTTACGGGGGGACTAATGAAAAACTGTTTTTT. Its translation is CASSYGGTNEKLFF.

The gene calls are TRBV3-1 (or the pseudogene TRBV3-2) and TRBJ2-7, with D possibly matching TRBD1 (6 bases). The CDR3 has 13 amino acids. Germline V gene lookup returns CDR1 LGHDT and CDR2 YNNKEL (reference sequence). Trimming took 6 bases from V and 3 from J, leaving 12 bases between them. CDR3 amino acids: CASRLQGSYEQYF. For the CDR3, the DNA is TGTGCCAGCAGGTTACAGGGAAGCTACGAGCAGTACTTC.

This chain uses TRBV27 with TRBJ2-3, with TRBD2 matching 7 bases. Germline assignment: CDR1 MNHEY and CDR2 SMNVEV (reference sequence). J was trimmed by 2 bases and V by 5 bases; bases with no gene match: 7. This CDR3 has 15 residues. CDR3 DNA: TGTGCCAGCAGTGCCAGCGGGGCCTACACAGATACGCAGTATTTT. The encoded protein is CASSASGAYTDTQYF.

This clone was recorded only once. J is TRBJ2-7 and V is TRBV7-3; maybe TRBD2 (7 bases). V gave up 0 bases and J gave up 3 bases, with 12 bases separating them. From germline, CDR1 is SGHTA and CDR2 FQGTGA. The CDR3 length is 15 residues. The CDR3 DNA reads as TGTGCCAGCAGCTTAACAGCGGGACAACACTACGAGCAGTACTTC. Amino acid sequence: CASSLTAGQHYEQYF.